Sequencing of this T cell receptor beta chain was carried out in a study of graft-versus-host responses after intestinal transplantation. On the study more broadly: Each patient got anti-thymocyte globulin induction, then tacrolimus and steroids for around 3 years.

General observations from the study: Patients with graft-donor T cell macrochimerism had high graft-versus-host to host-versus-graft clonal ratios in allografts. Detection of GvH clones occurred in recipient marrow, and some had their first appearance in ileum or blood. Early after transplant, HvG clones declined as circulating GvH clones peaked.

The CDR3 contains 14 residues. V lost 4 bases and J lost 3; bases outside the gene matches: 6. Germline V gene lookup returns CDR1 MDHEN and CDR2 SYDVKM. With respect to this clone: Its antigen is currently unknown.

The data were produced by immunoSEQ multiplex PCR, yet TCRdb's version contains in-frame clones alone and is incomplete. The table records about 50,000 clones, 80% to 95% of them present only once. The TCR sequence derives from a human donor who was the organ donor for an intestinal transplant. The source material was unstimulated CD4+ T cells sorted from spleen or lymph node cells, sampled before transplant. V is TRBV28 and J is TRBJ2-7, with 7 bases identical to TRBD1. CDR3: CASSSYRDSYEQYF. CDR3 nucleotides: TGTGCCAGCAGTTCCTACAGGGACAGCTACGAGCAGTACTTC.